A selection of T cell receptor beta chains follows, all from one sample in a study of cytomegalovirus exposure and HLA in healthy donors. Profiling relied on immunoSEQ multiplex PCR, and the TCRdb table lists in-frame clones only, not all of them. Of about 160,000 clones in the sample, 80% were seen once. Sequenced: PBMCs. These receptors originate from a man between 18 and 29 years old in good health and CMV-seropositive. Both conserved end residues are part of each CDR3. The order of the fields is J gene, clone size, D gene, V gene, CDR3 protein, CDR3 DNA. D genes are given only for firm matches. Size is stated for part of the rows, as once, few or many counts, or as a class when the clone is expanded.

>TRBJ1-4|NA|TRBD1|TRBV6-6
CASSRPRQGEDEKLFF
TGTGCCAGCAGCCGACCAAGACAGGGAGAGGATGAAAAACTGTTTTTT
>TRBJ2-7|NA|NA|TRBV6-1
CASSESNSGNEQYF
TGTGCCAGCAGTGAATCGAATAGCGGCAACGAACAGTACTTC
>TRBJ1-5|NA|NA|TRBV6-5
CASSSTPNLNQPQHF
TGTGCCAGCAGTTCGACACCTAACCTCAATCAGCCCCAGCATTTT
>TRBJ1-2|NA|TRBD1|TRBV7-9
CASSFGPGTAGFYGYTF
TGTGCCAGCAGCTTTGGTCCTGGGACAGCAGGGTTCTATGGCTACACCTTC
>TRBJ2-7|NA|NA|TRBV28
CASSLRFTQAPSYEQYF
TGTGCCAGCAGTTTACGATTTACGCAGGCTCCCTCCTACGAGCAGTACTTC
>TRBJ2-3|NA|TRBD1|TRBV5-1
CASSGGQGADTQYF
TGCGCCAGCAGCGGGGGACAGGGTGCAGATACGCAGTATTTT
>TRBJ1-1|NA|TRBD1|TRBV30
CAWRAGGNTEAFF
TGTGCCTGGAGGGCAGGGGGGAACACTGAAGCTTTCTTT
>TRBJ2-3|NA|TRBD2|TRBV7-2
CASSPGLAGVYTDTQYF
TGTGCCAGCAGCCCCGGACTAGCGGGGGTGTACACAGATACGCAGTATTTT
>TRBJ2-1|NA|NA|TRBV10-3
CAISAGGEGYNEQFF
TGTGCCATCAGTGCCGGGGGAGAGGGGTACAATGAGCAGTTCTTC
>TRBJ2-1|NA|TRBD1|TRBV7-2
CASSPRTGMNEQFF
TGTGCCAGCAGCCCGCGGACAGGGATGAATGAGCAGTTCTTC
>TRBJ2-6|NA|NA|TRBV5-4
CASSSGGFTGANVLTF
TGTGCCAGCAGCTCCGGGGGATTTACCGGGGCCAACGTCCTGACTTTC
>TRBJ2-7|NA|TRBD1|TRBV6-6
CASRPTRDSSYEQYF
TGTGCCAGCAGGCCTACCCGGGACAGCTCCTACGAGCAGTACTTC
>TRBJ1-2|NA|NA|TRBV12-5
CASGSDKGVSNYGYTF
TGTGCTAGTGGTTCTGATAAAGGGGTTAGCAACTATGGCTACACCTTC
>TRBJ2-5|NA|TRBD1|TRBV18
CASSPPMTGFEQETQYF
TGTGCCAGCTCACCACCGATGACAGGGTTTGAACAAGAGACCCAGTACTTC
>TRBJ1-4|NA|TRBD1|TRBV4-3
CASSQDWTGVYEKLFF
TGCGCCAGCAGCCAAGATTGGACAGGGGTTTACGAAAAACTGTTTTTT
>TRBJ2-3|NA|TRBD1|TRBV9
CASSPGQGTDTQYF
TGTGCCAGCAGCCCGGGACAGGGAACAGATACGCAGTATTTT
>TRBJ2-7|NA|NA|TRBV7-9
CASSSPEGGKSEQYF
TGTGCCAGCAGCTCCCCAGAAGGCGGGAAGTCGGAGCAGTACTTC
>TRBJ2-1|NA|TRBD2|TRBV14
CASSQAFASGGDEQFF
TGTGCCAGCAGCCAAGCATTCGCCAGCGGGGGGGATGAGCAGTTCTTC
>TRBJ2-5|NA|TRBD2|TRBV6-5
CASSFGGGVPGTQYF
TGTGCCAGCAGTTTCGGCGGGGGTGTCCCCGGGACCCAGTACTTC
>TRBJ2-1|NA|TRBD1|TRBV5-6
CASSVGGRTGINEQFF
TGTGCCAGCAGCGTTGGTGGCCGGACAGGGATTAATGAGCAGTTCTTC
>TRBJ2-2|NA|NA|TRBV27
CASSPQGGGLNTGELFF
TGTGCCAGCAGTCCGCAAGGGGGGGGGCTGAACACCGGGGAGCTGTTTTTT
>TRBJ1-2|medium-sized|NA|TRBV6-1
CASSEKAAGQLQIYGYTF
TGTGCCAGCAGTGAAAAGGCGGCAGGGCAACTCCAAATCTATGGCTACACCTTC
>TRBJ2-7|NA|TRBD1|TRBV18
CASSPGDRSYEQYF
TGTGCCAGCTCACCAGGGGACAGGTCCTACGAGCAGTACTTC
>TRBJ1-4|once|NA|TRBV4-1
CASSQGGRRTNEKLFF
TGCGCCAGCAGCCAGGGAGGCCGTCGCACTAATGAAAAACTGTTTTTT
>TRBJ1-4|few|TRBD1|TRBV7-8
CASSTGTGYEKLFF
TGTGCCAGCAGCACCGGGACAGGGTATGAAAAACTGTTTTTT
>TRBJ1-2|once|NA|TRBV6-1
CASSELVYGYTF
TGTGCCAGCAGTGAACTCGTCTATGGCTACACCTTC
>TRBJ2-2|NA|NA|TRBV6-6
CASNGTPNTGELFF
TGTGCCAGCAACGGGACACCGAACACCGGGGAGCTGTTTTTT
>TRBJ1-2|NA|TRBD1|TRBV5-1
CASSLRQGASGYTF
TGCGCCAGCAGCTTGCGACAGGGGGCGAGTGGCTACACCTTC
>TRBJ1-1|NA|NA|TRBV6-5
CASSYSAWQGNTEAFF
TGTGCCAGCAGTTACTCGGCATGGCAGGGGAACACTGAAGCTTTCTTT
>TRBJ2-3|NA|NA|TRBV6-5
CASSSTGTTDTQYF
TGTGCCAGCAGTTCTACGGGAACGACAGATACGCAGTATTTT
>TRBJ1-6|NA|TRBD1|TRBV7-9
CASSLGQGARDSPLHF
TGTGCCAGCAGCTTGGGACAGGGGGCCAGAGATTCACCCCTCCACTTT
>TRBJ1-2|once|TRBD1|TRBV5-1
CASSLGDRGDYGYTF
TGCGCCAGCAGCTTGGGGGACAGGGGTGACTATGGCTACACCTTC
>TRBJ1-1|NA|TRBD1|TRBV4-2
CASSQYDRDTEAFF
TGTGCCAGCAGCCAATACGACAGGGACACTGAAGCTTTCTTT
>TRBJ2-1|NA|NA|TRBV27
CASSPKKRTYNEQFF
TGTGCCAGCAGTCCTAAAAAGCGGACCTACAATGAGCAGTTCTTC
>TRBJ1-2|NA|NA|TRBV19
CASSIRVNYGYTF
TGTGCCAGTAGTATCAGGGTTAACTATGGCTACACCTTC
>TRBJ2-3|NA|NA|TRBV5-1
CASSPMVGATDTQYF
TGCGCCAGCAGCCCCATGGTCGGAGCCACAGATACGCAGTATTTT
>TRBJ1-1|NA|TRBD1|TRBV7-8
CASSQRGQVIMNTEAFF
TGTGCCAGCAGCCAAAGGGGACAGGTCATCATGAACACTGAAGCTTTCTTT
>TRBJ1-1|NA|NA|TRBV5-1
CASTPGDRHAEAFF
TGCGCCAGCACCCCCGGCGACAGGCACGCTGAAGCTTTCTTT
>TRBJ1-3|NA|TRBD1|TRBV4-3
CASPYDRGYSGNTIYF
TGCGCCAGCCCCTACGACAGGGGATACTCTGGAAACACCATATATTTT
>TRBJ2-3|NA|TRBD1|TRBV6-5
CASRPMTGTTDTQYF
TGTGCCAGCAGACCGATGACAGGGACCACAGATACGCAGTATTTT
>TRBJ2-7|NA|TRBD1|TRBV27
CASASGTGIGEQYF
TGTGCCAGCGCCAGTGGGACAGGGATTGGCGAGCAGTACTTC
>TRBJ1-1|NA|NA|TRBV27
CASSPLGWAEAFF
TGTGCCAGCAGTCCCTTAGGATGGGCCGAAGCTTTCTTT
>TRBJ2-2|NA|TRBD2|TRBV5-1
CASSLRLAGGPWSTGELFF
TGCGCCAGCAGCTTGAGGCTAGCGGGAGGGCCATGGTCCACCGGGGAGCTGTTTTTT
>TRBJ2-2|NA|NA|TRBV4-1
CASSIRRSGSGNTGELFF
TGCGCCAGCAGCATCCGCAGGTCCGGGAGCGGTAACACCGGGGAGCTGTTTTTT
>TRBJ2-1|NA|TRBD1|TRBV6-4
CASSYSPDRGQVYEQFF
TGTGCCAGCAGTTACTCCCCTGACAGGGGGCAAGTCTATGAGCAGTTCTTC
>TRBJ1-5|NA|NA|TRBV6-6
CASRPGSGEPQHF
TGTGCCAGCAGACCGGGCTCAGGGGAGCCCCAGCATTTT
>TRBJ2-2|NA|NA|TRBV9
CASSVAVTGELFF
TGTGCCAGCAGCGTAGCTGTGACCGGGGAGCTGTTTTTT
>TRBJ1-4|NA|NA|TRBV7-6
CASSLVGTLNEKLFF
TGTGCCAGCAGCTTAGTCGGGACTCTAAATGAAAAACTGTTTTTT
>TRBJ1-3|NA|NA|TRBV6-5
CASSYRNTIYF
TGTGCCAGCAGCTATCGGAACACCATATATTTT
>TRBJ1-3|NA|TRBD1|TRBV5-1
CASSSDREQGGNTIYF
TGCGCCAGCAGCTCGGACAGGGAACAGGGTGGAAACACCATATATTTT
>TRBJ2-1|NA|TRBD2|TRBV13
CASSGRDYAPSYNEQFF
TGTGCCAGCAGCGGCCGGGACTACGCCCCCTCCTACAATGAGCAGTTCTTC
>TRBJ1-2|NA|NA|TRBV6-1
CASSEAVGGYGYTF
TGTGCCAGCAGTGAAGCGGTGGGAGGCTATGGCTACACCTTC
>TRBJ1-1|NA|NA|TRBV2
CASSGGAGRTEAFF
TGTGCCAGCAGTGGCGGGGCCGGGCGGACTGAAGCTTTCTTT
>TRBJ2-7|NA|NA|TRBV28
CASKTGSVREQYF
TGTGCCAGCAAAACAGGGTCGGTCCGAGAGCAGTACTTC
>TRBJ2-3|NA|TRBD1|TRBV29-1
CSASTGGTDTQYF
TGCAGCGCTTCGACAGGGGGAACAGATACGCAGTATTTT